The 17 T cell receptor beta chains in this list originate from one sample, sequenced in a study of T-cell memory formation after mild COVID-19. MiXCR was run by TCRdb on the 5' RACE reads, yielding one entry per CDR3 protein. The table lists 550,000 to 700,000 distinct CDR3 sequences, 15% to 20% of them singletons. Sequenced material: PBMCs or a T cell subset sorted from them (not recorded which). The receptors here all came from an adult woman who had mild COVID-19 (a few samples of this study predate the infection). Cell type and time point are not known.

This sequence joins TRBV12-3 or TRBV12-4 and TRBJ2-1, with 8 bases matching TRBD2. The junction had 6 bases not matched to a gene; V was cut back by 1 base and J by 10 bases. The CDR3 has 14 residues. CDR3 DNA: TGTGCCAGCAGTTTAGACAGAGCGGGAGACGAGCAGTTCTTC. This gives the protein CASSLDRAGDEQFF.

The chain joins TRBV30 to TRBJ1-1, with D tentatively TRBD1 (6 bases). Per the germline V gene, CDR1 is GTSNPN and CDR2 is SVGIG (reference sequence). The CDR3 sequence is 13 residues long. The V end was cut by 0 bases, the J end by 4 bases, with 9 bases between. CDR3: CAWSVQGRTEAFF. In nucleotides, the CDR3 is TGTGCCTGGAGTGTTCAGGGGCGCACTGAAGCTTTCTTT.

This clonotype occurred a few times. The rearrangement links TRBV5-1 to TRBJ2-3, with TRBD2 matching over 7 bases. The V gene end was trimmed by 4 bases and the J gene end by 2 bases; junction bases not matched to a gene: 7. CDR1 SGHRS and CDR2 YFSETQ come from the germline V gene. The CDR3 has 15 amino acids. CDR3 in amino acids: CASSPERGSTDTQYF. Here the CDR3 DNA reads TGCGCCAGCAGCCCGGAGCGGGGATCCACAGATACGCAGTATTTT.

This clonotype was found many times. V usage is TRBV7-2 and J usage is TRBJ2-7; D unclear. CDR1 and CDR2 (germline): SGHTA, FQGNSA. V was trimmed by 4 bases and J by 0 bases, leaving 7 bases between them. The CDR3 contains 13 residues. CDR3 DNA: TGTGCCAGCAGCTCAACGGGCTCCTACGAGCAGTACTTC. This translates into CASSSTGSYEQYF. The variable domain in full, with the rest retrieved from reference TRBV7-2 and TRBJ2-7, is GAGVSQSPSNKVTEKGKDVELRCDPISGHTALYWYRQSLGQGLEFLIYFQGNSAPDKSGLPSDRFSAERTGGSVSTLTIQRTQQEDSAVYLCASSSTGSYEQYFGPGTRLTVT.

The J gene is TRBJ2-5, the V gene TRBV12-3 or TRBV12-4; tentatively, D is TRBD1 (6 bases). V lost 6 bases and J 2 bases, leaving 10 bases between the germline ends. The CDR3 extends over 13 amino acids. DNA for the CDR3: TGTGCCAGCAGGATGACAGGTCAAGAGACCCAGTACTTC. Translated: CASRMTGQETQYF.

This clonotype was observed a handful of times. CDR3 residues: CASSLPGAVYEQYF. The CDR3 nucleotides are TGTGCCAGCAGCTTACCAGGGGCCGTCTACGAGCAGTACTTC. The rearrangement links TRBV11-3 to TRBJ2-7, with D perhaps TRBD1 (6 bases). Deletions cut 2 bases from V and 3 bases from J, with 11 bases between. The CDR3 covers 14 residues. Germline CDR1 SGHNT, CDR2 YENEEA.

This clonotype was observed a handful of times. The chain recombines TRBV5-1 with TRBJ2-5; TRBD1 or TRBD2 may be the D gene (5 bases each). Deletions cut 0 bases from V and 5 bases from J, with 11 bases between. The V gene's germline CDR1 is SGHRS and CDR2 YFSETQ. The CDR3 runs 14 residues. CDR3 loop: CASSLASWGETQYF. The CDR3 DNA follows: TGCGCCAGCAGCTTGGCTAGTTGGGGGGAGACCCAGTACTTC.

The rearrangement links TRBV25-1 to TRBJ2-7, with D possibly TRBD2 on 6 matching bases. CDR1 is MGHDK and CDR2 is SYGVNS in the germline V gene. The CDR3 is 15 amino acids. V shed 3 bases and J shed 3 bases, with 15 bases lying between them. Here the CDR3 DNA reads TGTGCCAGCAGTGATAGGGAGGACGGAAACTACGAGCAGTACTTC. Protein product: CASSDREDGNYEQYF.

In its sample, this clonotype was seen a few times. The rearrangement links TRBV7-8 to TRBJ2-1; 12 positions agree with TRBD2. V shed 6 bases, J shed 12 bases, and the junction held 9 bases outside the gene matches. Germline V gene sequence: CDR1 SGHVS, CDR2 FQNEAQ. This CDR3 spans 14 amino acids. CDR3 nucleotides: TGTGCCAGCAGTCGGACTAGCGGGGTTGCGCGGCAGTTCTTC. Translating gives CASSRTSGVARQFF. Filled out from reference TRBV7-8 and TRBJ2-1, the complete variable domain reads GAGVSQSPRYKVAKRGQDVALRCDPISGHVSLFWYQQALGQGPEFLTYFQNEAQLDKSGLPSDRFFAERPEGSVSTLKIQRTQQEDSAVYLCASSRTSGVARQFFGPGTRLTVL.

This chain joins TRBV12-3 or TRBV12-4 and TRBJ2-7, with 9 bases fitting TRBD2. With 4 bases clipped from V and 1 base from J, the junction kept 2 bases outside the gene matches. The CDR3 contains 14 residues. As DNA, the CDR3 is TGTGCCAGCAGTTGGGGACTAGCTTCCTACGAGCAGTACTTC. It yields the protein CASSWGLASYEQYF.

This clonotype was counted only a few times. The rearrangement uses TRBV5-4 and TRBJ2-1; D uncertain. The CDR3 extends over 13 amino acids. Germline-derived CDR1 and CDR2 are SGHNT and YYREEE (reference sequence). Trimming took 0 bases from V and 5 from J, leaving 6 bases between them. The CDR3 region has the DNA TGTGCCAGCAGCTTGGTCACCAACAATGAGCAGTTCTTC. This gives the protein CASSLVTNNEQFF.

The V gene is TRBV3-1, the J gene TRBJ2-3, with 7 bases aligning to TRBD2. The CDR3 extends over 13 amino acids. Germline loops: CDR1 LGHDT, CDR2 YNNKEL (reference sequence). Germline trimming cut 8 bases from V and 0 bases from J; bases unmatched to any gene: 2. The CDR3 loop is CASVSGSTDTQYF. The CDR3 DNA sequence: TGTGCCAGCGTTAGCGGGAGCACAGATACGCAGTATTTT.

The chain has TRBV20-1 and TRBJ2-1; TRBD1 matches at 7 bases. Germline V gene lookup returns CDR1 DFQATT and CDR2 SNEGSKA (reference sequence). This CDR3 comprises 15 residues. V shed 5 bases and J 4 bases; nucleotides not matched to a gene: 11. The CDR3 loop reads CSAPVRDRIYNEQFF. The CDR3 DNA reads as TGCAGTGCTCCGGTCCGGGACAGAATTTACAATGAGCAGTTCTTC.

This clonotype was detected only a few times. The V gene is TRBV20-1, the J gene TRBJ1-4; 8 nucleotides match TRBD1. The V gene's germline CDR1 is DFQATT and CDR2 SNEGSKA (reference sequence). This CDR3 comprises 13 residues. Germline trimming cut 6 bases from V and 8 bases from J; bases unmatched to any gene: 8. CDR3 bases: TGCAGTGCCCGGACAGGGTGGAGGGAAAAACTGTTTTTT. It yields the protein CSARTGWREKLFF.

The chain carries TRBV5-1 and TRBJ2-7; 7 positions match TRBD1. The V and J ends lost 6 bases and 7 bases, in that order; junction bases with no gene match: 19. The CDR3 is 16 residues long. Germline CDR1 is SGHRS and CDR2 is YFSETQ. Here the CDR3 reads CASTKNTGRQGREQYF. The CDR3 nucleotides are TGCGCCAGCACTAAGAACACGGGGAGACAGGGCCGTGAGCAGTACTTC.

The chain uses TRBV5-1 and TRBJ1-4, with D hard to call. Germline values: CDR1 SGHRS, CDR2 YFSETQ. V was cut by 0 bases and J by 3 bases, with 3 bases left in between. The CDR3 runs 13 residues. CDR3 sequence reads: CASSLVPNEKLFF. Written as DNA, the CDR3 is TGCGCCAGCAGCTTGGTACCTAATGAAAAACTGTTTTTT.

V and J are TRBV11-3 and TRBJ2-3; D possibly corresponds to TRBD2 (6 bases). The CDR3 spans 16 residues. Germline V gives CDR1 SGHNT, CDR2 YENEEA. V lost 2 bases, J lost 0 bases, and 12 bases lay in between. CDR3 loop: CASSLIGSGSTDTQYF. Here the CDR3 DNA reads TGTGCCAGCAGCTTAATTGGTAGCGGAAGCACAGATACGCAGTATTTT.